This T cell receptor beta chain was observed in a study of OX40 agonist ivuxolimab in advanced cancers. The wider study: Ivuxolimab is an agonistic anti-OX40 (CD134) antibody, and patients were treated with it.

Assay: immunoSEQ multiplex PCR; the TCRdb copy retains only in-frame clones and omits some. The profile covers some 59,000 clones, with approximately 82% appearing a single time and around 3.6% taken by the ten largest. The CDR3 covers 16 residues. With V trimmed by 4 bases and J by 7 bases, 10 bases remained unmatched. This chain uses TRBV7-1 with TRBJ2-2, with 9 bases that match TRBD2. TRBV7-1 is annotated as an ORF whose role is uncertain. The clonotype originates from an adult with an advanced solid tumor such as melanoma, head and neck, liver or kidney cancer. The sample consisted of CD4+ or CD8+ T cells sorted from blood, taken in a trial of the OX40 agonist ivuxolimab. CDR3 protein: CASSLSSGTSFGELFF. The CDR3 DNA follows: TGTGCCAGCAGCTTATCTTCCGGGACTAGCTTCGGGGAGCTGTTTTTT.